The 8 T cell receptor beta chains listed next were all sequenced from one sample in a study of blood T cells in healthy people across ages. Through a sample-barcoded 5' primer and a J-beta primer mix, a second PCR was run for roughly 6 to 12 cycles. TCRdb re-derived calls from the 5' RACE reads in MiXCR, one entry per CDR3 protein. The sample has roughly 700,000 distinct CDR3 sequences, around half seen once. What was sequenced was blood. Receptor source: a woman aged 60-75 years in good health.

The rearrangement joins TRBV10-3 to TRBJ1-4; D perhaps matches TRBD1 (6 bases). The germline CDR1 and CDR2 sequences are ENHRY and SYGVKD. CDR3 size: 14 residues. The ends were cut back, 3 bases at V and 4 bases at J, with 9 bases in the middle. The CDR3 loop reads CAISEGGLNEKLFF. For the CDR3, the DNA is TGTGCCATCAGTGAAGGGGGACTTAATGAAAAACTGTTTTTT.

The chain employs TRBV5-1 and TRBJ1-5, with 7 bases aligning to TRBD1. CDR3 length: 15 amino acids. In germline, CDR1 is SGHRS, CDR2 YFSETQ. V shed 2 bases and J 0 bases; nucleotides not matched to a gene: 2. In DNA, the CDR3 is TGCGCCAGCAGCTTAAGACAGGGTAGCAATCAGCCCCAGCATTTT. This gives the protein CASSLRQGSNQPQHF.

The V and J genes are TRBV7-2 and TRBJ2-7; D is perhaps TRBD1 or TRBD2 (5 bases each). The V gene lost 7 bases and the J gene lost 2 bases, with 12 bases spanning the gap. The CDR3 is made up of 13 amino acids. Germline loops: CDR1 SGHTA, CDR2 FQGNSA. The CDR3: CASNSGTPYEQYF. CDR3 bases: TGTGCCAGCAACTCCGGGACCCCCTACGAGCAGTACTTC.

V usage is TRBV6-4 and J usage is TRBJ2-3; 14 positions agree with TRBD2. Unmatched junction bases numbered 0, after V lost 6 bases and J lost 1 base. Germline V gene lookup returns CDR1 MRHNA and CDR2 SNTAGT. This CDR3 contains 15 residues. The CDR3 spells CASRGLAGGTDTQYF. The CDR3 nucleotides are TGTGCCAGCAGGGGACTAGCGGGAGGCACAGATACGCAGTATTTT.

The rearrangement uses TRBV5-1 and TRBJ2-1, with 9 bases aligning to TRBD1. The CDR3 has 16 residues. Germline V gives CDR1 SGHRS, CDR2 YFSETQ. The junction had 12 bases not matched to a gene; V was cut back by 4 bases and J by 7 bases. The CDR3 DNA sequence: TGCGCCAGCAGCCCCCCAGACAGGGGGATAGGGAATGAGCAGTTCTTC. The encoded protein is CASSPPDRGIGNEQFF.

V and J are TRBV12-3 or TRBV12-4 and TRBJ2-6; possible D gene TRBD1, 5 bases. V was cut by 3 bases and J by 1 base, with 16 bases left in between. CDR3 length: 18 amino acids. The CDR3 protein is CASSFEQGTASGANVLTF. The CDR3 nucleotides are TGTGCCAGCAGTTTTGAGCAGGGTACCGCTTCTGGGGCCAACGTCCTGACTTTC.

The V gene is TRBV9, the J gene TRBJ2-7; TRBD2 matches at 8 bases. The CDR3 has 16 amino acids. CDR1 SGDLS and CDR2 YYNGEE come from the germline V gene. Losses at the gene ends were 0 bases for V and 3 bases for J; bases not matched to a gene: 8. In nucleotides, the CDR3 is TGTGCCAGCAGCGTAGGAGCGGGAGACGAAAACTACGAGCAGTACTTC. Encoded protein: CASSVGAGDENYEQYF.

The rearrangement uses TRBV7-2 and TRBJ1-5; no reliable D call. This CDR3 is built from 14 residues. Germline loops: CDR1 SGHTA, CDR2 FQGNSA. Trimming cost V 5 bases and J 3 bases, with 11 bases left between them. CDR3: CASSQTTNNQPQHF. Here the CDR3 DNA reads TGTGCCAGCAGCCAGACAACCAACAATCAGCCCCAGCATTTT.